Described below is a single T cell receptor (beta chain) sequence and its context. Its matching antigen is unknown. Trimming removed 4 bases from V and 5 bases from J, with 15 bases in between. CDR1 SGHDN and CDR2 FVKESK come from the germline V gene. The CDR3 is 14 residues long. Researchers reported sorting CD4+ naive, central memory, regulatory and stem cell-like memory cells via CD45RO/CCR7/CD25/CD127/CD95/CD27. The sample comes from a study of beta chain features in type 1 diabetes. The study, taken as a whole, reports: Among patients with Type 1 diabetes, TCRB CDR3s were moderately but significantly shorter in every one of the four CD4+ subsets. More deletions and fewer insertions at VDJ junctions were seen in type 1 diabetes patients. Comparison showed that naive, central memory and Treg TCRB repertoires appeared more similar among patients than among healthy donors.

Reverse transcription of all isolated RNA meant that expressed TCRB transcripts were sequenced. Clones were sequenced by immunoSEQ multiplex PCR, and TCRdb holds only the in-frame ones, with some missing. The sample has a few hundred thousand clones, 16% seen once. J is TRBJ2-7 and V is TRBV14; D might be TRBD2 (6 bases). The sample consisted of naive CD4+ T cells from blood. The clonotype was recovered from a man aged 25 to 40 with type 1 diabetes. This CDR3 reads CASSPTVSGDEQYF. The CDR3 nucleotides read TGTGCCAGCAGCCCAACGGTTTCGGGAGACGAGCAGTACTTC.